The 21 T cell receptor beta chains reported below all come from one sample, sequenced in a study of identifying expanded T cells in peripheral blood (dated by TCRdb to the late 2010s). The method was the immunoSEQ multiplex PCR assay. What TCRdb holds here is the immuneACCESS table cut down to in-frame rearrangements. Part of the clones is not present; checked against another copy, under half of the missing clones reflect an unresolved V gene, and the others are unexplained. The sample yields over 45,000 clones; about 85% were counted once. Clones ranked in the top ten supply about a sixth of the sample. The specimen sequenced was blood. The receptors derive from a person aged 18 to 75 in good health.

The V call is TRBV5-4, the J call TRBJ1-1, with D possibly TRBD1 on 5 matching bases. The CDR3 runs to 14 residues. Per the germline V gene, CDR1 is SGHNT and CDR2 is YYREEE (reference sequence). Trimming left V 0 bases short and J 5 bases short, with 11 bases between. The DNA for the CDR3 is TGTGCCAGCAGCTTGGATTCCAGGGTGACTGAAGCTTTCTTT. This translates into CASSLDSRVTEAFF.

V is TRBV9 and J is TRBJ1-1; D not resolved. This CDR3 is built from 15 residues. Between the trimmed V and J ends, which lost 0 bases and 1 base, there was a span of 10 bases. CDR1 and CDR2 (germline): SGDLS, YYNGEE. The CDR3 bases are TGTGCCAGCAGCGTAGGCAGTTTGGGGAACACTGAAGCTTTCTTT. Encoded protein: CASSVGSLGNTEAFF.

This chain connects TRBV5-5 to TRBJ2-2, with D uncertain. The V end lost 0 bases, the J end lost 10 bases, and 13 bases lay between the germline ends. Germline assignment: CDR1 SGHKS and CDR2 YYEKEE (reference sequence). The CDR3 spans 14 residues. The CDR3 is CASSLDSNRMELFF. The DNA of the CDR3 is TGTGCCAGCAGCTTGGACTCTAACCGGATGGAGCTGTTTTTT.

This chain joins TRBV6-1 and TRBJ2-2, with unresolved D. CDR3 size: 15 residues. V dropped 3 bases and J dropped 6 bases, with 14 bases sitting between them. Germline V lookup: CDR1 MNHNS, CDR2 SASEGT. CDR3 in amino acids: CASSERGRGAGELFF. In DNA, the CDR3 is TGTGCCAGCAGTGAGAGAGGCCGAGGCGCCGGGGAGCTGTTTTTT.

This sequence joins TRBV7-9 and TRBJ2-2, with 10 bases identical to TRBD2. Germline loops: CDR1 SEHNR, CDR2 FQNEAQ (reference sequence). The CDR3 sequence is 18 residues long. V dropped 5 bases and J dropped 4; count of bases not matched to a gene: 13. In DNA form, the CDR3 reads TGTGCCAGCAGCCCGAACTCCGCTAGCGGGAGAATCACCGGGGAGCTGTTTTTT. Translated: CASSPNSASGRITGELFF.

The chain joins TRBV4-1 to TRBJ1-2; TRBD1 might be the D (6 bases). Trimming removed 0 bases at V and 4 bases at J, with 21 bases between. From germline, CDR1 is MGHRA and CDR2 YSYEKL. The CDR3 is 18 amino acids. The CDR3 DNA is TGCGCCAGCAGCCAAGATGGGGTCTGGGGGCAGAGTGGCTATGGCTACACCTTC. Translated: CASSQDGVWGQSGYGYTF.

This chain links TRBV7-2 with TRBJ1-3; D gene ambiguous. Germline-derived CDR1 and CDR2 are SGHTA and FQGNSA. The CDR3 is made up of 14 amino acids. Trimming shortened V by 3 bases and J by 2 bases, and 8 bases separated the two germline ends. The CDR3 DNA follows: TGTGCCAGCAGCTTGCGGAAGGCTGGAAACACCATATATTTT. Protein product: CASSLRKAGNTIYF. The variable domain in full, with the rest retrieved from reference TRBV7-2 and TRBJ1-3, is GAGVSQSPSNKVTEKGKDVELRCDPISGHTALYWYRQSLGQGLEFLIYFQGNSAPDKSGLPSDRFSAERTGGSVSTLTIQRTQQEDSAVYLCASSLRKAGNTIYFGEGSWLTVV.

This clone was picked up a small number of times. This chain uses TRBV7-2 with TRBJ1-1; a possible D gene is TRBD1 (6 bases). V was pared by 5 bases and J by 1 base, with 17 bases between. The length of the CDR3 is 16 residues. CDR1 SGHTA and CDR2 FQGNSA come from the germline V gene. The CDR3 nucleotides are TGTGCCAGCAGCCCCAACTCCGGGACACCGAACACTGAAGCTTTCTTT. Its translation: CASSPNSGTPNTEAFF.

The chain links TRBV20-1 to TRBJ2-1; a possible D gene is TRBD2 (5 bases). CDR1 is DFQATT, CDR2 SNEGSKA, per germline (reference sequence). The CDR3 has 10 residues. Trimming cost V 3 bases and J 14 bases, with 11 bases left between them. This CDR3 reads CSASGENEFF. The CDR3 region has the DNA TGCAGTGCTAGTGGGGAGAATGAGTTCTTC.

The genes are TRBV15 and TRBJ1-1; 9 positions match TRBD1. The germline CDR1 and CDR2 sequences are LNHNV and YYDKDF (reference sequence). V dropped 0 bases and J dropped 5; count of bases not matched to a gene: 7. This CDR3 contains 16 residues. The CDR3 here is CATSRDLTGGRTEAFF. In DNA form, the CDR3 reads TGTGCCACCAGCAGAGATCTGACAGGGGGAAGGACTGAAGCTTTCTTT. Full variable domain (missing parts from reference TRBV15 and TRBJ1-1): DAMVIQNPRYQVTQFGKPVTLSCSQTLNHNVMYWYQQKSSQAPKLLFHYYDKDFNNEADTPDNFQSRRPNTSFCFLDIRSPGLGDTAMYLCATSRDLTGGRTEAFFGQGTRLTVV.

The chain links TRBV5-8 to TRBJ2-1; 12 nucleotides agree with TRBD2. Germline values: CDR1 SGHTS, CDR2 YDEGEE. Losses at the gene ends were 4 bases for V and 1 base for J; bases not matched to a gene: 12. The CDR3 sequence is 19 residues long. Here the CDR3 reads CASSPMGLAGGVSYNEQFF. The CDR3 nucleotides read TGTGCCAGCAGCCCGATGGGTCTAGCGGGGGGGGTATCCTACAATGAGCAGTTCTTC.

J is TRBJ1-1 and V is TRBV6-6; 7 bases are a match to TRBD1. CDR1 MNHNY and CDR2 SVGAGI come from the germline V gene (reference sequence). After removal of 4 bases from V and 7 bases from J, the junction contained 9 bases not matched to a gene. There are 14 residues in the CDR3. This CDR3 reads CASSSALTGFEAFF. CDR3 sequence (DNA): TGTGCCAGCAGTTCCGCCCTGACAGGGTTTGAAGCTTTCTTT.

This clone has a handful of counts. J is TRBJ1-1 and V is TRBV7-2; D remains unclear. Germline CDR1 is SGHTA and CDR2 is FQGNSA. With 6 bases removed from V and 1 base from J, the gap between germline ends came to 9 bases. This CDR3 has 13 residues. CDR3 nucleotide sequence: TGTGCCAGCAGTTTCAAGGGGAACACTGAAGCTTTCTTT. It translates to CASSFKGNTEAFF. Complete variable domain (other parts from reference TRBV7-2 and TRBJ1-1): GAGVSQSPSNKVTEKGKDVELRCDPISGHTALYWYRQSLGQGLEFLIYFQGNSAPDKSGLPSDRFSAERTGGSVSTLTIQRTQQEDSAVYLCASSFKGNTEAFFGQGTRLTVV.

The V gene is TRBV29-1, the J gene TRBJ1-3; D might be TRBD1 (5 bases). This CDR3 contains 13 residues. The germline gives CDR1 SQVTM, CDR2 ANQGSEA. V lost 4 bases to trimming and J lost 4 bases, with 11 bases between them. The CDR3 DNA is TGCAGCGTTGGCTTCGGGGCGGGAAACACCATATATTTT. Translated, it gives CSVGFGAGNTIYF.

This chain joins TRBV15 and TRBJ2-7; D unresolved. The CDR3 has 15 amino acids. Trimming stripped 1 base from V and 3 bases from J, with 13 bases between. CDR1 and CDR2 from the germline V gene are LNHNV and YYDKDF (reference sequence). Here the CDR3 reads CATSRGPGGDYEQYV. In DNA form, the CDR3 reads TGTGCCACCAGCAGAGGACCGGGCGGAGACTACGAGCAGTACGTC.

The rearrangement uses TRBV6-5 and TRBJ2-2, with D perhaps TRBD1 or TRBD2 (5 bases each). V was cut by 6 bases and J by 5 bases, with 13 bases left in between. Germline lookup yields CDR1 MNHEY and CDR2 SVGAGI. The CDR3 contains 14 residues. Here the CDR3 DNA reads TGTGCCAGCAGCCGGGACGTGGGTACCGGGGAGCTGTTTTTT. It yields the protein CASSRDVGTGELFF.

This clone occurred many times. V and J are TRBV2 and TRBJ1-5; 8 nucleotides line up with TRBD1. This CDR3 region has 14 residues. Per germline, CDR1 SNHLY and CDR2 FYNNEI. V lost 3 bases to trimming and J lost 5 bases; unmatched junction nucleotides: 3. In nucleotides, the CDR3 is TGTGCCAGCAGTGATGGACAGGGTTATCAGCCCCAGCATTTT. This codes for CASSDGQGYQPQHF.

This chain joins TRBV11-3 and TRBJ2-1; 10 positions agree with TRBD2. V lost 8 bases and J lost 7; bases outside the gene matches: 11. From germline, CDR1 is SGHNT and CDR2 YENEEA. There are 15 residues in the CDR3. The CDR3 bases are TGTGCCAGCTTACAGGAGCGGGAGGGCCAGAATGAGCAGTTCTTC. Its translation: CASLQEREGQNEQFF. Supplemented by reference TRBV11-3 and TRBJ2-1, the full variable domain reads EAGVVQSPRYKIIEKKQPVAFWCNPISGHNTLYWYLQNLGQGPELLIRYENEEAVDDSQLPKDRFSAERLKGVDSTLKIQPAELGDSAVYLCASLQEREGQNEQFFGPGTRLTVL.

The rearrangement uses TRBV6-5 and TRBJ1-1; maybe TRBD1 (5 bases). Trimming removed 8 bases from V and 4 bases from J, with 11 bases in between. CDR3 length equals 12 residues. Germline V gene data show CDR1 as MNHEY and CDR2 as SVGAGI. CDR3 amino acids: CASGGLSTEAFF. The CDR3, as DNA: TGTGCCAGCGGGGGACTAAGCACTGAAGCTTTCTTT.

The CDR3 sequence is CASIPQGRHGYTF. The CDR3 DNA follows: TGTGCCAGCATTCCGCAGGGGCGTCATGGCTACACCTTC. The rearrangement joins TRBV2 to TRBJ1-2, with D possibly matching TRBD1 (6 bases). V was clipped by 7 bases and J by 6 bases, with 15 bases between them. CDR1 and CDR2 (germline): SNHLY, FYNNEI. The CDR3 length is 13 residues.

This sequence joins TRBV6-1 and TRBJ2-7, with TRBD2 as a possible D gene (6 bases). Germline V gene sequence: CDR1 MNHNS, CDR2 SASEGT. V was cut by 6 bases and J by 2 bases, with 11 bases left in between. The CDR3 loop spans 13 amino acids. The DNA for the CDR3 is TGTGCCAGCAGCCGGGAGATCCCCTACGAGCAGTACTTC. Its protein product is CASSREIPYEQYF.